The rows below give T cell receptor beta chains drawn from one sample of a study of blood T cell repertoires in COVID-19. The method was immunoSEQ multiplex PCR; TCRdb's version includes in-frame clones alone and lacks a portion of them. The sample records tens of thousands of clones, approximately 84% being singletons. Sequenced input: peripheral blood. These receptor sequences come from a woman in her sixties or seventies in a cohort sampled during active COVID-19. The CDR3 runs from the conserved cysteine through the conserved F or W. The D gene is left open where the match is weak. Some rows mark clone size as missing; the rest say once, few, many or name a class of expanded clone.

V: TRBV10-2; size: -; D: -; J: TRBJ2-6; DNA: TGCGCCAGCAGTGAGTCGGGAGCTGGGGCCAACGTCCTGACTTTC; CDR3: CASSESGAGANVLTF
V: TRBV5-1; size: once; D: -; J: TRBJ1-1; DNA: TGCGCCAGCAGCTTCGGACAGATTTTGAACACTGAAGCTTTCTTT; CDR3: CASSFGQILNTEAFF
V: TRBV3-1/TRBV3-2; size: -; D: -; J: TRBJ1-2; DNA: TGTGCCAGCAGCCAAGGGTACGCGGACAGAGACTATGGCTACACCTTC; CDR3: CASSQGYADRDYGYTF
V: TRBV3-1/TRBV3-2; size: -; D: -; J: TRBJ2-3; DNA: TGTGCCAGCAGTCCCGGGGACTGGCTGACGGATACGCAGTATTTT; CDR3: CASSPGDWLTDTQYF
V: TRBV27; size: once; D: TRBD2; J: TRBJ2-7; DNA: TGTGCCAGCAGTCTCCGCCCTATAAATACCTGGGCTAGCGGAAGCTCCTACGAGCAGTACTTC; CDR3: CASSLRPINTWASGSSYEQYF
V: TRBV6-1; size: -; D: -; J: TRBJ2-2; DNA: TGTGCCACCCGGGGAAACACCGGGGAGCTGTTTTTT; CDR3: CATRGNTGELFF
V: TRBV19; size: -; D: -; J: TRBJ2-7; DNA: TGTGCCAGTAGCCCCGAGGGGGCGTCTTTTTCGCGGGACTACGAGCAGTACTTC; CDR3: CASSPEGASFSRDYEQYF
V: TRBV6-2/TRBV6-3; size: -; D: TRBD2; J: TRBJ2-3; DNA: TGTGCCAGCAGTTCCCGAGCGGGAGTGTTGGCAGATACGCAGTATTTT; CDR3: CASSSRAGVLADTQYF
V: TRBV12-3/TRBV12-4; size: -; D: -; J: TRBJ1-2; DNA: TGTGCCAGCAGTTTGGTCAGCTATGGCTACACCTTC; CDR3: CASSLVSYGYTF
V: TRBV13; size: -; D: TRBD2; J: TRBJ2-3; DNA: TGTGCCAGCAGAGGGAGCGGGAGGGGTAGCACAGATACGCAGTATTTT; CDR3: CASRGSGRGSTDTQYF
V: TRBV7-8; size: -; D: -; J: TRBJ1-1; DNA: TGTGCCAGCAGCTTGGGACAGAACACTGAAGCTTTCTTT; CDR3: CASSLGQNTEAFF
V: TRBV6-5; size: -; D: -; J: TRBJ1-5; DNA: TGTGCCAGCAGGCAAGGACACAATCAGCCCCAGCATTTT; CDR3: CASRQGHNQPQHF
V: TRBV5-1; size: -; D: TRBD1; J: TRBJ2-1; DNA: TGCGCCAGCAGCTTGATGGGACAGGGTATGCACAATGAGCAGTTCTTC; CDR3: CASSLMGQGMHNEQFF
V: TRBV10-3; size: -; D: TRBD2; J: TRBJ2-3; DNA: TGTGCCATCAGTGAGAGCTACCGAGCGGGAGCTGGTTCCACAGATACGCAGTATTTT; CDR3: CAISESYRAGAGSTDTQYF
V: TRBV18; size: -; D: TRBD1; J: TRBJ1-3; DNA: TGTGCCAGCTCCACTTCGACAGGGAACTCTGGAAACACCATATATTTT; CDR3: CASSTSTGNSGNTIYF
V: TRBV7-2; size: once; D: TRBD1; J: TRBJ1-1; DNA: TGTGCCAGCACCCCGAGACAGGGGAACACTGAAGCTTTCTTT; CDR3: CASTPRQGNTEAFF
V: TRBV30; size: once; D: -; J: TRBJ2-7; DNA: TGTGCCTGGAGTGTAAACTCCGCTGCCTACGAGCAGTACTTC; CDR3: CAWSVNSAAYEQYF
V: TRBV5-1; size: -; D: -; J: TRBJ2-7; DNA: TGCGCCAGCAGCTTGGGAACAGGCGACCTCTACGAGCAGTACTTC; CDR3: CASSLGTGDLYEQYF
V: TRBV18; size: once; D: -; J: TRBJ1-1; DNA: TGTGCCAGCTCACCACCGCAGGGTGGCACTGAAGCTTTCTTT; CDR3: CASSPPQGGTEAFF
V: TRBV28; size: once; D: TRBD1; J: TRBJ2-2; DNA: TGTGCCAGTCGACAGGGGGCCGGGACCGGGGAGCTGTTTTTT; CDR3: CASRQGAGTGELFF
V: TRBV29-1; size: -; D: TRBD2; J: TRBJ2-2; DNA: TGCAGCGTTGGACTAGCGGCCAACACCGGGGAGCTGTTTTTT; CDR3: CSVGLAANTGELFF
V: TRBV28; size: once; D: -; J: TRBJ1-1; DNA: TGTGCCAGCATTCTAGGCAGAATGAACACTGAAGCTTTCTTT; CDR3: CASILGRMNTEAFF
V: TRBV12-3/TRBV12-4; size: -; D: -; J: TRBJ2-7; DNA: TGTGCCAGCAGACCAGGGGCAGGTTACGAGCAGTACTTC; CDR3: CASRPGAGYEQYF
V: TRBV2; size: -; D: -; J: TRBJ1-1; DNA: TGTGCCAGCAGCGCACAGGGAAACACTGAAGCTTTCTTT; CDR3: CASSAQGNTEAFF
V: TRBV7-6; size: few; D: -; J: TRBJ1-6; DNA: TGTGCCAGCAGCTTAACGGGAAATCACCTCCACTTT; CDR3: CASSLTGNHLHF